Following are 18 T cell receptor beta chains from one sample sequenced in a study of blood T cell repertoires in COVID-19. Profiling relied on immunoSEQ multiplex PCR, and the TCRdb table lists in-frame clones only, not all of them. Of fewer than 80,000 clones listed, about 86% were seen once; the top ten hold approximately 5.8%. The source material was peripheral blood. These receptors all stem from an older man with COVID-19, enrolled during active disease.

The chain employs TRBV11-3 and TRBJ1-3, with 10 bases aligning to TRBD1. Germline values: CDR1 SGHNT, CDR2 YENEEA. V lost 6 bases, J lost 1 base, and 3 bases stayed unmatched. This CDR3 region has 15 residues. CDR3 region: CASSSGQGSGNTIYF. The CDR3, as DNA: TGTGCCAGCAGTTCGGGACAGGGGTCTGGAAACACCATATATTTT.

This chain links TRBV4-3 with TRBJ1-2, with a weak D call TRBD1 (5 bases). With 4 bases removed from V and 0 bases from J, the gap between germline ends came to 33 bases. Germline CDR1 and CDR2: LGHNA and YSLEER. The CDR3 runs 22 residues. CDR3 sequence (DNA): TGCGCCAGCAGCCTCCGGATTCGGGGGAGCCAGGGTCCTAAACCCACTAACTATGGCTACACCTTC. It is translated as CASSLRIRGSQGPKPTNYGYTF.

This sequence joins TRBV5-1 and TRBJ2-3; TRBD1 matches at 8 bases. The germline V gene has CDR1 SGHRS and CDR2 YFSETQ. The trim removed 4 bases at V and 5 bases at J, leaving 3 bases unmatched. The CDR3 runs to 13 residues. CDR3 coding DNA: TGCGCCAGCAGCGACAGGGGACGAGATACGCAGTATTTT. Encoded protein: CASSDRGRDTQYF.

V gene TRBV5-4 combines with J gene TRBJ1-2; D uncertain. V was shortened by 0 bases and J by 6 bases, with 9 bases between the two germline ends. Germline CDR1 SGHNT, CDR2 YYREEE (reference sequence). CDR3 length: 13 residues. The CDR3 DNA is TGTGCCAGCAGCTTGGTATCCCGGGATGGCTACACCTTC. Protein: CASSLVSRDGYTF.

V and J are TRBV3-1 (or the pseudogene TRBV3-2) and TRBJ2-5; the D gene is possibly TRBD2 (6 bases). Trimming pared 2 bases from V and 1 base from J, leaving 14 bases between. CDR3 length: 16 amino acids. Germline loops: CDR1 LGHDT, CDR2 YNNKEL (reference sequence). This CDR3 reads CASSQFSGGFQETQYF. The CDR3 coding sequence is TGTGCCAGCAGCCAATTTTCCGGGGGATTCCAAGAGACCCAGTACTTC.

DNA for the CDR3: TGCGCCAGCAGCCAATCGACAGGGTTCTCCTACGAGCAGTACTTC. The encoded protein is CASSQSTGFSYEQYF. The J gene is TRBJ2-7, the V gene TRBV4-1; 7 bases fit TRBD1. Per the germline V gene, CDR1 is MGHRA and CDR2 is YSYEKL. The CDR3 has 15 residues. J lost 0 bases, V lost 2 bases, and 4 bases had no gene match.

This CDR3 is CASSGGSAGELFF. The CDR3 bases are TGTGCCAGCAGCGGGGGGTCGGCCGGGGAGCTGTTTTTT. The chain has TRBV5-5 and TRBJ2-2, with a weak D call TRBD2 (6 bases). The CDR3 totals 13 residues. Germline V gene lookup returns CDR1 SGHKS and CDR2 YYEKEE (reference sequence). Trimming cost V 4 bases and J 6 bases, with 10 bases left between them.

The gene calls are TRBV27 and TRBJ2-7; 11 positions agree with TRBD1. Germline CDR1 is MNHEY and CDR2 is SMNVEV (reference sequence). The V gene end was trimmed by 5 bases and the J gene end by 3 bases; junction bases not matched to a gene: 3. The CDR3 loop spans 14 amino acids. The CDR3 loop is CASSRTGGNYEQYF. The CDR3 bases are TGTGCCAGCAGTAGGACAGGGGGCAACTACGAGCAGTACTTC.

This clone was detected once. The chain combines TRBV7-9 with TRBJ1-2, with a weak D call TRBD1 (6 bases). The V gene's germline CDR1 is SEHNR and CDR2 FQNEAQ (reference sequence). V was clipped by 4 bases and J by 2 bases, with 11 bases between them. The CDR3 spans 14 residues. The CDR3 spells CASSSTTGNYGYTF. Written as DNA, the CDR3 is TGTGCCAGCAGCTCTACCACAGGGAACTATGGCTACACCTTC.

The chain links TRBV28 to TRBJ1-5, with a possible D match to TRBD1 (6 bases). The CDR3 spans 15 residues. Looked up from germline, CDR1 is MDHEN and CDR2 is SYDVKM. V lost 7 bases, J lost 1 base, and 14 bases lay in between. CDR3 DNA sequence: TGTGCCAGCAACCGCAGGGGTGCCAGCAATCAGCCCCAGCATTTT. This sequence encodes CASNRRGASNQPQHF.

The chain employs TRBV10-3 and TRBJ1-5, with D hard to call. This CDR3 has 13 residues. Germline loops: CDR1 ENHRY, CDR2 SYGVKD. V was trimmed by 7 bases and J by 4 bases, leaving 11 bases between them. In nucleotides, the CDR3 is TGTGCCATCAACCCTGAGGGAAATCAGCCCCAGCATTTT. This translates into CAINPEGNQPQHF.

This rearrangement joins TRBV6-5 to TRBJ2-2, with D perhaps matching TRBD2 (5 bases). Germline V gene data show CDR1 as MNHEY and CDR2 as SVGAGI. The CDR3 consists of 12 residues. Trimming stripped 6 bases from V and 6 bases from J, with 8 bases between. CDR3 bases: TGTGCCAGCAGGGGGAGTCCCGGGGAGCTGTTTTTT. Protein product: CASRGSPGELFF.

The rearrangement links TRBV5-4 to TRBJ2-3; 15 nucleotides agree with TRBD2. Germline V gene sequence: CDR1 SGHNT, CDR2 YYREEE (reference sequence). This CDR3 is 17 amino acids long. V was pared by 4 bases and J by 3 bases, with 6 bases of the junction left unmatched. In DNA form, the CDR3 reads TGTGCCAGCAGCGATCGGACTAGCGGGGGGGCAACAGATACGCAGTATTTT. It translates to CASSDRTSGGATDTQYF.

The chain couples TRBV5-1 to TRBJ1-4, with 11 positions matching TRBD1. The V gene's germline CDR1 is SGHRS and CDR2 YFSETQ. The CDR3 totals 14 residues. Trimming at V came to 4 bases and at J to 8 bases, leaving 4 bases not matched to a gene. The CDR3 nucleotides are TGCGCCAGCAGCCGGGACAGGGGGAAAGAAAAACTGTTTTTT. It specifies CASSRDRGKEKLFF.

This clone was counted once. The gene calls are TRBV6-2 or TRBV6-3 and TRBJ2-5; 8 bases line up with TRBD1. This CDR3 is built from 14 residues. V lost 3 bases to trimming and J lost 1 base; unmatched junction nucleotides: 1. Germline CDR1 and CDR2: MNHEY and SVGEGT. For the CDR3, the DNA is TGTGCCAGCAGTTATGGGACAGGCCAAGAGACCCAGTACTTC. Its protein is CASSYGTGQETQYF.

V usage is TRBV5-6 and J usage is TRBJ1-6; 10 bases are a match to TRBD1. There are 15 residues in the CDR3. V lost 4 bases, J lost 3 bases, and 1 base stayed unmatched. Germline V CDR1 and CDR2: SGHDT, YYEEEE. The DNA for the CDR3 is TGTGCCAGCAGCCGGGACAGGGGCTATAATTCACCCCTCCACTTT. Protein sequence: CASSRDRGYNSPLHF. Full variable domain (outside the CDR3, taken from reference TRBV5-6 and TRBJ1-6): DAGVTQSPTHLIKTRGQQVTLRCSPKSGHDTVSWYQQALGQGPQFIFQYYEEEERQRGNFPDRFSGHQFPNYSSELNVNALLLGDSALYLCASSRDRGYNSPLHFGNGTRLTVT.

The chain is built from TRBV7-9 and TRBJ2-2; tentatively, D is TRBD1 (5 bases). Germline V gene data show CDR1 as SEHNR and CDR2 as FQNEAQ (reference sequence). V was pared by 5 bases and J by 0 bases, with 16 bases between. The CDR3 totals 17 residues. In nucleotides, the CDR3 is TGTGCCAGCAGCCAGGCAGGTATAGGGGCGAACACCGGGGAGCTGTTTTTT. This translates into CASSQAGIGANTGELFF.

In its sample, this clone was seen a few times. V and J are TRBV27 and TRBJ1-6, with D unclear. Trimming left V 6 bases short and J 12 bases short, with 18 bases between. CDR3 length equals 14 residues. Germline CDR1 is MNHEY and CDR2 is SMNVEV (reference sequence). CDR3 protein: CASSPLQSYGPLHF. In nucleotides, the CDR3 is TGTGCCAGCAGCCCCCTACAGAGTTACGGACCCCTCCACTTT.